Reported below is one T cell receptor (beta chain). Its matching antigen is unknown. The sample contains more than one DNA sequence encoding this CDR3. This sample was included in a study of T cell responses to AZD1222 COVID-19 vaccine. The method was immunoSEQ multiplex PCR; TCRdb's version includes in-frame clones alone and lacks a portion of them. The sample records approximately 270,000 clones, approximately 94% being singletons. Overall study findings and caveats: AZD1222 recipients seropositive at baseline numbered only 6 or 7. Spike-specific TCRs gained breadth and depth after people received two AZD1222 doses.

This sample comprised peripheral blood, obtained 28 days after the second AZD1222 dose. This receptor was identified in an adult who received the AZD1222 COVID-19 vaccine.

Here the CDR3 reads CASSYSGGMNTEAFF. The CDR3 nucleotides read TGTGCCAGCAGTTACTCGGGGGGAATGAACACTGAAGCTTTCTTT. The V call is TRBV6-5, the J call TRBJ1-1; a possible D gene is TRBD1 (5 bases). CDR1 and CDR2 from the germline V gene are MNHEY and SVGAGI. The V end was cut by 0 bases, the J end by 0 bases, with 8 bases between. The CDR3 runs 15 residues.